The sequence of this TCR beta chain was determined in a study of cytomegalovirus exposure and HLA in healthy donors. Whole-study findings and limits: For presence/absence analyses, sequencing depth was assumed to be roughly uniform across donors. An Asian-associated ancestry cluster reportedly showed fewer N-insertions than the approximately 650-donor mean in a later analysis. TCR beta V segments were, for the most part, productive about 87% or about 30% of the time in an earlier analysis. A later analysis showed that HLA-associated TCR beta chains had undergone more clonal expansion than equally common others.

To note about this clone: Its specificity is unknown.

It was with 60 Vbeta and 13 Jbeta primers that the PCR ran. The table came from immunoSEQ multiplex PCR; TCRdb's copy has only in-frame clones and leaves some out. The sample contains around 130,000 clones, roughly 71% of which appear only once. CDR3 length equals 14 residues. V lost 8 bases to trimming and J lost 2 bases, with 10 bases between them. Germline CDR1 MNHEY, CDR2 SVGAGI. Sequencing used PBMCs. The chain carries TRBV6-5 and TRBJ2-6; D possibly corresponds to TRBD1 (5 bases). This clonotype was sampled from a woman between 45 and 60 years old in good health and CMV-seropositive. The CDR3 sequence is CASGTGAGANVLTF. CDR3 DNA: TGTGCCAGCGGTACAGGAGCTGGGGCCAACGTCCTGACTTTC.